This TCR beta chain was captured by sequencing in a study of cytomegalovirus exposure and HLA in healthy donors (dated by TCRdb to about 2017). Describing the broader study: An earlier analysis of 587 of the donors reported 250 to 350 Gb of sequence data and 117 million unique TCR beta sequences obtained from approximately 180 million T cells. About 300 gigabases of sequencing data and around 80 million unique TCR sequences made up an early release that covered nearly 650 HLA-typed donors. Of the approximately 400 genotyped donors, 75% to 85% were placed in the genetic ancestry cluster associated with self-reported Caucasian donors. The aim of the study was to test whether cataloging public T cell receptors could identify signatures of past pathogen exposure. Using immunosequencing, the study profiled T cell repertoires from around 670 subjects and related those repertoires to cytomegalovirus serostatus. Along with the approximately 650-subject first cohort, a separate validation cohort of over a hundred different subjects was used. To predict cytomegalovirus infection status, the study brought together high-throughput TCR immunosequencing, statistical association of individual TCRs with disease status, and machine learning. To study patterns of TCR occurrence, a later analysis re-analyzed previously published TCR beta repertoires from more than 550 donors and added high-resolution HLA genotyping. In the later analysis, no new phenotypic data were used to find candidate immune exposures; instead, reliance was placed on TCR beta sequences and their occurrence across donors. In an earlier analysis of about 590 of the donors, high-throughput TCR beta sequencing was used to judge whether each TCR beta V gene segment behaved as functional or pseudogenic. Donor age, sex, ethnicity and CMV serostatus were compiled alongside the repertoire data. A later genetic analysis used genome-wide SNP genotypes for about 60% of the 666 donors, treating that subset as a discovery cohort. All discovery cohort repertoires had been generated on a single sequencing platform. Class I and class II HLA loci were covered by the typing at four-digit resolution. Typing coverage differed by locus: A, B, C, DRB1 and DQB1 were typed in roughly 629-640 donors, DQA1 in 500 to 550, DPA1 in some 600, and DPB1 in around 440. Five DR-DQ haplotypes were handled as single units for association and clustering because linkage in the cohort was strong. On average, roughly 240,000 unique TCR beta nucleotide sequences were sequenced per donor among 398 genotyped donors of the cohort, with about 19% of those sequences being non-productive. General findings and caveats noted by the study authors: In the study, 150 to 200 TCR beta chains were listed as associated with cytomegalovirus. According to a later analysis, parvovirus B19, influenza, CMV and Epstein-Barr virus appeared linked to several top co-occurrence clusters. Because some donors lacked HLA typing at each locus, the association tests relied only on the typed subset. An earlier analysis of some 560 of the donors showed that most TCR beta V segments appeared in productive rearrangements either about 90% or about 30% of the time, which broadly matched IMGT annotations. Most TCR sequences were observed very rarely across donors, whereas some public TCRs were present in many individuals. At a false discovery rate of 0.05, a later analysis linked some 18,000 TCR beta sequences to specific HLA alleles. According to a later genetic analysis, donors in an Asian-associated ancestry cluster had fewer N-insertions in productive TCRs than the roughly 660-donor mean. Because counts were too low, about 15 rarely observed V segments, including chromosome 9 orphons, were left out of the earlier analysis of over 550 of the donors. The presence/absence analyses assumed that sequencing depth was roughly uniform across donors, and that assumption may not be true. Immune exposure information for the cohort was limited to CMV serostatus. In both the original and validation cohorts, the classifier was reported to diagnose cytomegalovirus status with high specificity and sensitivity. Only TCR beta chains were sequenced in this cohort, and the absence of alpha or paired-chain data limited detectable features. Correlated functional status among segregating V segments might be attributable to linkage disequilibrium, but an unknown experimental factor could not be ruled out. Some IMGT-functional V segments, including TRBV6-2 and TRBV6-3, could not be told apart with the 87-base-pair reads, so those segments were excluded. A cluster of highly shared sequence variants was judged likely to represent a technical artifact of the sequencing pipeline. In vitro tests confirmed that a few of the cytomegalovirus-associated TCR beta chains recognize cytomegalovirus antigens. A later analysis found that TCR association rates varied across HLA loci, with DRB1 alleles showing the most associated TCRs and HLA-C alleles the fewest. A later analysis found that HLA-associated TCR beta chains were more clonally expanded and had lower generation probabilities than equally common non-associated chains. In a later analysis, most CMV-associated TCR beta chains were found to appear HLA-restricted, with HLA associations seemingly driven largely by CMV exposure. In a later genetic analysis, a missense DCLRE1C variant was associated with V-gene and J-gene trimming of TCR beta chains, and the association was replicated in an independent cohort. According to the authors, the approach could potentially be generalized to other disease states and immunological phenotypes. When HLA alleles, especially DR and DQ, strongly co-occurred, attributing TCR associations to individual alleles was difficult. A further reported finding was that TCR beta sequences accurately predicted the HLA-A and HLA-B alleles for most subjects in the first cohort.

In total, 666 healthy bone marrow donors made up the cohort. At the time of sampling, every cohort member was nominally healthy, though immune exposures that went unrecorded were likely present. The donor tested CMV seropositive, placing the donor among the approximately 290 seropositive members of the cohort. A peripheral blood sample was provided by each donor, and peripheral blood mononuclear cells were used for TCR beta sequencing. The Qiagen DNeasy Blood Extraction Kit was used to extract genomic DNA from the blood cell samples. The library relied on the immunoSEQ multiplex PCR assay. For the multiplex PCR, a mixture combining 60 forward primers for TCR Vbeta segments and 13 reverse primers for TCR Jbeta segments was used. The CDR3 region of rearranged TCR beta genes was amplified from genomic DNA by a multiplex PCR assay. Amplified TCR beta libraries were sequenced as 87-base-pair reads on the Illumina HiSeq System. The original methods were these. In a later analysis, roughly 80 million unique TCR beta chains were counted across the roughly 700 repertoires, and approximately 9.9 million of these chains were shared by at least two donors. Raw reads were error-corrected and collapsed into unique sequences with a nearest-neighbor algorithm that merged closely related sequences to remove PCR and sequencing errors. Alignment of CDR3 sequences to IMGT reference sequences was used to assign V, D and J gene segments. For a sequence to be retained, a match of at least six nucleotides to both a V gene segment and a J gene segment was required. Rearrangements were classified as productive when the CDR3 lacked stop codons and remained in frame with V and J, and all other rearrangements were classified as non-productive. CDR3 was defined according to IMGT convention as the region running from the second conserved V-encoded cysteine to the conserved J-encoded phenylalanine. In an earlier analysis of around 540 of the donors, sequences lacking an unambiguous match to a single V gene segment were excluded. In an earlier analysis of about 590 of the donors, a V segment was called functional when productive rearrangements were above 56.7%, and segregating when the standard deviation between donors exceeded 5%. A statistical classification framework was built for diagnosing cytomegalovirus status from the catalog of TCR beta chain sequences. In a later analysis, TCR nucleotide sequences were compared against IMGT/GENE-DB human TR gene sequences so that V and J genes could be assigned. In a later analysis, CDR3 sequences and most-parsimonious VDJ recombination scenarios were assigned using the TCRdist pipeline. In a later analysis, each TCR beta chain was defined by its CDR3 amino acid sequence together with its V-gene family, and reads without a unique V-gene family were excluded. A later analysis removed 592 highly shared, low-generation-probability nucleotide sequences to deal with suspected cross-contamination and a sequencing artifact. In a later analysis, a clonal expansion index was calculated for each public chain from normalized within-repertoire ranks of inferred template counts. Generation probabilities in a later analysis came from a VDJ recombination model fitted to out-of-frame rearrangements, and those results were checked against IGoR. In a later analysis, TCR-TCR, TCR-HLA and TCR-CMV co-occurrence was scored with hypergeometric tests, and a repertoire-size bias correction was applied to TCR pairs. False discovery rates were estimated in a later analysis by permuting HLA or CMV assignments 20 times. In a later analysis, co-occurring TCRs were grouped with DBSCAN, and TCRdist sequence similarity was added when clustering was performed within HLA-allele-positive subsets. For co-occurrence clustering, repertoires with fewer than 30,000 or more than 120,000 public chains were excluded, along with a handful of repertoires with anomalous nucleotide sharing. TCRdb took this table from immuneACCESS and kept in-frame rearrangements with V and J called. Such tables lack part of the clones; where checked against another copy, unresolved V genes explain under half of the gap, and the rest is unexplained. Clonal size and the V and J genes are those of that table, whereas D and trimming came from the DNA. The sample table shows around 170,000 clones, and around 80% are seen once. 1% of the sample goes to the ten largest clones.

This clone was seen only a few times. Its cognate antigen has yet to be identified. No base qualities exist here, and no much larger clone lies one base off it. Compared with germline, V lacks 5 bases and J lacks 4 bases; bases without a gene match: 3. Taken from cysteine to phenylalanine, the CDR3 has 14 residues. Just the 42-base CDR3 DNA is kept, in frame starting at base 1. CDR1 and CDR2, per the germline V gene, are MNHEY and SVGAGI. This clonotype originated in a woman aged 50 to 65 in good health and CMV-seropositive. The chain is made from TRBV6-5 and TRBJ2-2; 8 central bases correspond to TRBD2. The sequencing sample was made of PBMCs. Read as DNA, the sequence is TGTGCCAGCAGTGACGGGACTAGCACCGGGGAGCTGTTTTTT. Its protein reads: CASSDGTSTGELFF.